This TCR beta chain was sequenced during a study of shared clonotypes between healthy human individuals (dated by TCRdb to the early 2020s). For context, the study as a whole: The cohort comprised a couple of women and three men aged 18 to 49 years. Different laboratories and diverse techniques were used to prepare libraries and sequence TCR repertoires, to increase sequencing depth and limit assay-specific biases. Between about 0.85 and 10 billion PBMCs per donor were obtained by leukapheresis. For each donor, three plates each were used for CD4 naive and CD4 memory, two plates were used for CD8 naive, and one plate was used for CD8 memory. Blood TCR repertoires of roughly five healthy adults were deeply sequenced to estimate repertoire size and the extent of clonotype sharing between individuals.

Notes on this clone: Its antigen target is currently unknown. No base-level quality is on record; no much larger clone is a single base apart.

There are 12 amino acids in the CDR3, from cysteine to phenylalanine inclusive. Here the CDR3 DNA is all that survives: 36 bases in frame from base 1. After removal of 5 bases from V and 4 bases from J, the junction retains 4 bases not matched to a gene. The germline V gene specifies SQVTM as CDR1 and ANQGSEA as CDR2. Using the deep immunoSEQ assay, TCR CDR3 regions were amplified from genomic DNA by multiplex PCR. Genomic DNA extracted from each cell subset was distributed evenly over all wells of several immunoSEQ 96-well plates, and each plate served as one replicate. For sorted subsets, approximately 210 ng genomic DNA, equal to about 30,000 T cell genomes, was loaded into each replicate PCR. Purified libraries were measured with a Qubit 3.0 fluorometer, size-checked on a Bioanalyzer 2100, and measured again with the KAPA Library Quantification kit. Every immunoSEQ 96-well plate was sequenced on a dedicated single-read 150-cycle Illumina NextSeq 550 flow cell. On the study's bioinformatics: Because only junctional sequences without quality scores were contained in the immunoSEQ output, filtering matching that applied to full-length reads could not be performed. Sequences were annotated with PyIR, a Python wrapper for IgBLAST v1.9, using IMGT germline references to assign V/J genes and CDR3. Reads with weak V/J assignments (E-value above 1e-6), missing CDR3, stop codons, out-of-frame junctions, or ambiguous translated residues were removed. V3J clonotypes were defined as sequences sharing an identical inferred V gene, J gene, and CDR3 amino acid sequence. Percentage overlap between repertoires was calculated by dividing the number of shared unique clonotypes by the size of the smaller repertoire. Repertoire richness was assessed with RTK rarefaction, the Chao1 estimator, and Recon v2.1 estimates of unobserved clonotypes. Generation probabilities were computed with OLGA for all TCRbeta clonotypes obtained by the gDNA method from four donors. The source is immuneACCESS, and TCRdb retained only in-frame sequences with V and J called. Part of the clones is not carried over; for the studies checked, unresolved V genes explain less than half of this, and the remainder is unexplained. The DNA was the basis for D and trimming; V, J and clone size are from that table. Across this sample there are some 2,000,000 clones, with roughly 94% seen only once. The ten largest clonotypes hold roughly 1.1% of the sample.

CD8 naive samples were obtained by positive selection for CCR7 among CD45RO-negative cells, yielding a CD45RA+CCR7+ population from which TemRA cells were excluded. Donors were healthy HIV-negative adults with no recently reported acute infections or vaccinations. Every donor was a Caucasian adult living in Nashville, Tennessee, USA. Blood was obtained by leukapheresis, after which PBMCs were separated by Ficoll-Histopaque density gradient centrifugation and cryopreserved in liquid nitrogen vapor phase. Analytical flow cytometry was used to check the purity and quantity of each magnetically sorted T cell population. Genomic DNA was isolated from each sorted fraction and quantified by UV absorbance on a Nanodrop 2000c. The study at large found these results: Sampling was restricted to blood, and TCR repertoires in tissues likely differ from the TCR repertoires found in blood. Pairwise subsampling led to the expectation that sequencing depth would affect the degree of clonotype sharing among donors. Roughly 5% of naive CD4, 3% to 3.5% of naive CD8, 2.3% of memory CD4, and approximately 0.39% of memory CD8 clonotypes were shared across a few donors. Because the study included only a small number of donors, the genetic and exposure-history diversity represented was limited. Rarefaction of sorted-subset datasets indicated incomplete sequencing despite the large sequencing depth. Clonotypes shared by all four sorted-subset donors showed higher generation probabilities than non-shared clonotypes. Estimated clonotype richness was generally larger for naive than for memory subsets.

This receptor was taken from a man between 18 and 35 years old in good health. This chain is built from TRBV29-1 and TRBJ1-1, with 7 bases matching TRBD1. Sequencing was performed on naive CD8+ T cells sorted from blood. Explained via the paper, the cell subset or site label denotes: CD45RA+CCR7+. This receptor carries the CDR3 CSVTHRGTEAFF. The DNA sequence is TGCAGCGTTACCCACAGGGGCACTGAAGCTTTCTTT.